These 27 T cell receptor beta chains were sequenced from one sample in a study of early T cells in non-severe SARS-CoV-2 infection. Via MiXCR, TCRdb re-called the 5' RACE reads, giving one row per CDR3 protein. This table holds some 27,000 distinct CDR3 sequences, about 5% found once. Sequencing was carried out using whole blood. The source is an adult who was a healthcare worker with PCR-confirmed SARS-CoV-2 infection or an uninfected control (not recorded which).

This clonotype has more than one count but fewer than ten. The genes are TRBV7-2 and TRBJ2-4, with D possibly called TRBD1 or TRBD2 (5 bases each). Germline CDR1 SGHTA, CDR2 FQGNSA. The CDR3 spans 17 residues. V dropped 3 bases and J dropped 3 bases, with 18 bases sitting between them. The CDR3 loop is CASSFQIGRAGKNIQYF. In DNA, the CDR3 is TGTGCCAGCAGCTTCCAAATTGGCAGGGCGGGCAAAAACATTCAGTACTTC.

The chain joins TRBV5-5 to TRBJ1-5; weak D call: TRBD1 (6 bases). Germline values: CDR1 SGHKS, CDR2 YYEKEE (reference sequence). Between the trimmed V and J ends, which lost 4 bases and 2 bases, there was a span of 16 bases. The CDR3 is 16 amino acids. For the CDR3, the DNA is TGTGCCAGCAGCGCAGGGACACCCGGGGGCAATCAGCCCCAGCATTTT. Protein sequence: CASSAGTPGGNQPQHF.

This clonotype was picked up many times. The genes are TRBV7-6 and TRBJ2-1; 8 bases align to TRBD1. V was clipped by 5 bases and J by 6 bases; unmatched bases: 9. This CDR3 is built from 15 residues. Germline V lookup: CDR1 SGHVS, CDR2 FNYEAQ. CDR3 sequence: CASSASLQGVNEQFF. The CDR3 DNA sequence: TGTGCCAGCAGCGCATCCCTACAGGGGGTCAATGAGCAGTTCTTC.

The chain uses TRBV21-1 and TRBJ2-5; TRBD1 is the table's D call and was not checked against the DNA. TRBV21-1 is labeled a pseudogene. The CDR3 loop spans 16 amino acids. CDR3 loop: CASSKDKGQRQETQYF. For the CDR3, the DNA is TGTGCCAGCAGCAAAGACAAGGGGCAGAGACAAGAGACCCAGTACTTC.

This clonotype came up many times. The chain recombines TRBV2 with TRBJ1-6, with a possible D match to TRBD1 (5 bases). The CDR3 spans 16 residues. V shed 5 bases and J shed 7 bases, with 18 bases lying between them. Per the germline V gene, CDR1 is SNHLY and CDR2 is FYNNEI. CDR3 protein: CASSFPLTVNNSPLHF. The CDR3 nucleotides are TGTGCCAGCAGTTTCCCCCTGACAGTAAACAATTCACCCCTCCACTTT.

This clonotype was recorded many times. V is TRBV11-2 and J is TRBJ2-5, with 7 bases that match TRBD2. Germline loops: CDR1 SGHAT, CDR2 FQNNGV. With 1 base clipped from V and 1 base from J, the junction kept 3 bases outside the gene matches. This CDR3 has 15 residues. The CDR3 nucleotides are TGTGCCAGCAGCTTAGGGGGCGGGAGCCAAGAGACCCAGTACTTC. This codes for CASSLGGGSQETQYF.

This clonotype has ten or more counts. The V and J genes are TRBV28 and TRBJ1-2; D gene ambiguous. Germline CDR1 and CDR2: MDHEN and SYDVKM. There are 12 residues in the CDR3. V lost 5 bases and J 8 bases, leaving 12 bases between the germline ends. The CDR3 coding sequence is TGTGCCAGCAGTATAGTCTCTTGGGGCTACACCTTC. This codes for CASSIVSWGYTF.

This clonotype is judged medium-sized. V is TRBV2 and J is TRBJ2-4, with 8 bases lining up with TRBD1. Trimming at V came to 4 bases and at J to 7 bases, leaving 6 bases not matched to a gene. Germline V gene data show CDR1 as SNHLY and CDR2 as FYNNEI. This CDR3 has 14 amino acids. The CDR3 DNA reads TGTGCCAGCAGTGGGTTGGACAGGGAGAACATTCAGTACTTC. This sequence encodes CASSGLDRENIQYF.

This clonotype came up many times. The rearrangement joins TRBV2 to TRBJ1-2; a weak D match, TRBD1 (5 bases). V was cut by 0 bases and J by 1 base, with 18 bases left in between. Germline lookup yields CDR1 SNHLY and CDR2 FYNNEI. The CDR3 length is 18 residues. CDR3 sequence: CASSEARQGQPFNYGYTF. CDR3 nucleotides: TGTGCCAGCAGTGAAGCGCGGCAGGGTCAGCCCTTTAACTATGGCTACACCTTC.

This clonotype has only a few counts. The rearrangement links TRBV5-8 to TRBJ1-2, with D unresolved. The CDR3 totals 16 residues. Trimming removed 4 bases at V and 1 base at J, with 17 bases between. Germline lookup yields CDR1 SGHTS and CDR2 YDEGEE. The CDR3 nucleotides are TGTGCCAGCAGCCCGGTGTGGCAGAACTTTAACTATGGCTACACCTTC. This codes for CASSPVWQNFNYGYTF.

This clonotype turned up a few times. The rearrangement uses TRBV7-2 and TRBJ2-7; D is perhaps TRBD2 (6 bases). This CDR3 comprises 14 residues. The V gene's germline CDR1 is SGHTA and CDR2 FQGNSA. Trimming pared 1 base from V and 8 bases from J, leaving 15 bases between. The CDR3 loop reads CASSLESGRTKQYF. CDR3 in DNA: TGTGCCAGCAGCTTAGAAAGCGGCAGGACTAAGCAGTACTTC.

The chain carries TRBV11-2 and TRBJ1-1; D call uncertain. Germline V CDR1 and CDR2: SGHAT, FQNNGV. The V gene lost 3 bases and the J gene lost 1 base, with 9 bases spanning the gap. The CDR3 loop spans 14 amino acids. CDR3 in amino acids: CASSLVYGNTEAFF. The CDR3 region has the DNA TGTGCCAGCAGCTTGGTGTACGGGAACACTGAAGCTTTCTTT. Combining the CDR3 with reference TRBV11-2 and TRBJ1-1 gives the whole variable domain EAGVAQSPRYKIIEKRQSVAFWCNPISGHATLYWYQQILGQGPKLLIQFQNNGVVDDSQLPKDRFSAERLKGVDSTLKIQPAKLEDSAVYLCASSLVYGNTEAFFGQGTRLTVV.

This clonotype has a count of ten or more. This sequence joins TRBV19 and TRBJ2-2; D uncertain. The ends were cut back, 3 bases at V and 3 bases at J, with 2 bases in the middle. Germline-derived CDR1 and CDR2 are LNHDA and SQIVND (reference sequence). The CDR3 contains 12 residues. In DNA form, the CDR3 reads TGTGCCAGTAGTATCTACACCGGGGAGCTGTTTTTT. This translates into CASSIYTGELFF.

The sample holds many counts of this clonotype. The rearrangement uses TRBV5-5 and TRBJ2-3, with no clear D. Trimming pared 0 bases from V and 0 bases from J, leaving 11 bases between. Germline values: CDR1 SGHKS, CDR2 YYEKEE (reference sequence). This CDR3 contains 16 residues. CDR3 DNA: TGTGCCAGCAGCTTGGGAGGAGTTACTAGCACAGATACGCAGTATTTT. Its translation: CASSLGGVTSTDTQYF.

In this sample, this clonotype turned up many times. The chain combines TRBV19 with TRBJ2-7; maybe TRBD2 (5 bases). Deletions cut 5 bases from V and 6 bases from J, with 17 bases between. The CDR3 spans 14 residues. From germline, CDR1 is LNHDA and CDR2 SQIVND (reference sequence). CDR3 nucleotide sequence: TGTGCCAGTAGTTACGGACTCCCTCCGGCCGAGCAGTACTTC. Its translation: CASSYGLPPAEQYF.

The chain links TRBV30 to TRBJ1-2; the D gene is possibly TRBD1 (5 bases). The CDR3 spans 12 residues. V lost 3 bases to trimming and J lost 4 bases, with 9 bases between them. Germline loops: CDR1 GTSNPN, CDR2 SVGIG (reference sequence). CDR3: CAWSTGTYGYTF. The DNA of the CDR3 is TGTGCCTGGAGCACAGGAACCTATGGCTACACCTTC.

This clonotype came up many times. The chain uses TRBV5-6 and TRBJ2-1, with TRBD2 as a possible D gene (5 bases). Trimming removed 0 bases from V and 6 bases from J, with 10 bases in between. Germline loops: CDR1 SGHDT, CDR2 YYEEEE. The CDR3 length is 14 residues. The CDR3 loop reads CASSLVGISNEQFF. For the CDR3, the DNA is TGTGCCAGCAGCTTGGTCGGGATCTCCAATGAGCAGTTCTTC.

Remarks on this clonotype: This sequence may be a read error, since a much larger clone differs from it by one base. The chain links TRBV7-8 to TRBJ2-7; 7 bases agree with TRBD1. The trim removed 3 bases at V and 5 bases at J, leaving 4 bases unmatched. CDR1 and CDR2 from the germline V gene are SGHVS and FQNEAQ. The CDR3 is 13 residues long. The CDR3 DNA reads as TGTGCCAGCAGCTTTGGACAGGTCAACGAGCAGTACTTC. This codes for CASSFGQVNEQYF.

This clonotype was seen at least ten times. This rearrangement joins TRBV12-3 or TRBV12-4 to TRBJ2-2; no firm D call. The CDR3 is 13 residues long. Trimming cost V 2 bases and J 4 bases, with 5 bases left between them. The CDR3 bases are TGTGCCAGCAGTTTATTGGGCACCGGGGAGCTGTTTTTT. It specifies CASSLLGTGELFF.

This clonotype was seen repeatedly, ten times or more. The rearrangement links TRBV20-1 to TRBJ2-7; D unresolved. CDR1 and CDR2 (germline): DFQATT, SNEGSKA (reference sequence). V was trimmed by 5 bases and J by 0 bases, leaving 8 bases between them. The CDR3 runs 12 residues. The CDR3 sequence is CSAYKSSYEQYF. CDR3 in DNA: TGCAGTGCTTACAAGAGCTCCTACGAGCAGTACTTC.

This clonotype was recorded many times. The rearrangement joins TRBV20-1 to TRBJ2-1; D is unresolved. CDR1 is DFQATT, CDR2 SNEGSKA, per germline (reference sequence). The CDR3 totals 12 residues. The ends were cut back, 5 bases at V and 7 bases at J, with 12 bases in the middle. The DNA for the CDR3 is TGCAGTGCTCGGGCCTACGGGAATGAGCAGTTCTTC. Its protein product is CSARAYGNEQFF.

This clonotype was observed at least ten times. The V and J genes are TRBV7-2 and TRBJ2-3; D perhaps matches TRBD2 (6 bases). The germline V and J ends were trimmed by 4 bases and 7 bases, with 12 bases remaining between them. Germline V gives CDR1 SGHTA, CDR2 FQGNSA. The CDR3 spans 13 residues. The CDR3 loop is CASSSRGIYTQYF. The CDR3 DNA sequence: TGTGCCAGCAGCTCCCGGGGGATCTATACGCAGTATTTT.

A few counts support this clonotype. V usage is TRBV7-6 and J usage is TRBJ2-3; 7 bases fit TRBD2. V was clipped by 2 bases and J by 2 bases; unmatched bases: 7. CDR3 length equals 16 residues. Germline V lookup: CDR1 SGHVS, CDR2 FNYEAQ. This CDR3 reads CASSLNPGLYTDTQYF. The CDR3 bases are TGTGCCAGCAGCTTAAATCCGGGACTATACACAGATACGCAGTATTTT.

The rearrangement joins TRBV7-2 to TRBJ2-7; D is unresolved. Germline V gene sequence: CDR1 SGHTA, CDR2 FQGNSA. The CDR3 contains 13 residues. Trimming stripped 3 bases from V and 3 bases from J, with 9 bases between. The CDR3 bases are TGTGCCAGCAGCTTCGGTAGCTACTACGAGCAGTACTTC. Translation: CASSFGSYYEQYF.

In its sample, this clonotype was seen many times. J is TRBJ2-7 and V is TRBV6-5; weak D call: TRBD2 (6 bases). Germline V gene lookup returns CDR1 MNHEY and CDR2 SVGAGI. The CDR3 contains 15 residues. The V gene lost 2 bases and the J gene lost 2 bases, with 13 bases spanning the gap. In nucleotides, the CDR3 is TGTGCCAGCAGTTACGGGGCGGAGGGAGCCTACGAGCAGTACTTC. It is translated as CASSYGAEGAYEQYF.

This clonotype was seen ten or more times. The chain links TRBV6-2 or TRBV6-3 to TRBJ2-7; D call uncertain. The CDR3 has 13 residues. Germline V gene sequence: CDR1 MNHEY, CDR2 SVGEGT. V was pared by 8 bases and J by 2 bases, with 13 bases between. CDR3 region: CASALPNPYEQYF. CDR3 coding DNA: TGTGCCAGCGCCCTCCCTAATCCCTACGAGCAGTACTTC.

This clonotype appeared many times. The V and J genes are TRBV5-1 and TRBJ2-5, with 9 bases identical to TRBD1. CDR1 and CDR2 from the germline V gene are SGHRS and YFSETQ. Germline trimming cut 3 bases from V and 5 bases from J; bases unmatched to any gene: 8. The CDR3 spans 15 residues. DNA for the CDR3: TGCGCCAGCAGCTGGAGGACAGGGGAGAGGGAGACCCAGTACTTC. Protein: CASSWRTGERETQYF.